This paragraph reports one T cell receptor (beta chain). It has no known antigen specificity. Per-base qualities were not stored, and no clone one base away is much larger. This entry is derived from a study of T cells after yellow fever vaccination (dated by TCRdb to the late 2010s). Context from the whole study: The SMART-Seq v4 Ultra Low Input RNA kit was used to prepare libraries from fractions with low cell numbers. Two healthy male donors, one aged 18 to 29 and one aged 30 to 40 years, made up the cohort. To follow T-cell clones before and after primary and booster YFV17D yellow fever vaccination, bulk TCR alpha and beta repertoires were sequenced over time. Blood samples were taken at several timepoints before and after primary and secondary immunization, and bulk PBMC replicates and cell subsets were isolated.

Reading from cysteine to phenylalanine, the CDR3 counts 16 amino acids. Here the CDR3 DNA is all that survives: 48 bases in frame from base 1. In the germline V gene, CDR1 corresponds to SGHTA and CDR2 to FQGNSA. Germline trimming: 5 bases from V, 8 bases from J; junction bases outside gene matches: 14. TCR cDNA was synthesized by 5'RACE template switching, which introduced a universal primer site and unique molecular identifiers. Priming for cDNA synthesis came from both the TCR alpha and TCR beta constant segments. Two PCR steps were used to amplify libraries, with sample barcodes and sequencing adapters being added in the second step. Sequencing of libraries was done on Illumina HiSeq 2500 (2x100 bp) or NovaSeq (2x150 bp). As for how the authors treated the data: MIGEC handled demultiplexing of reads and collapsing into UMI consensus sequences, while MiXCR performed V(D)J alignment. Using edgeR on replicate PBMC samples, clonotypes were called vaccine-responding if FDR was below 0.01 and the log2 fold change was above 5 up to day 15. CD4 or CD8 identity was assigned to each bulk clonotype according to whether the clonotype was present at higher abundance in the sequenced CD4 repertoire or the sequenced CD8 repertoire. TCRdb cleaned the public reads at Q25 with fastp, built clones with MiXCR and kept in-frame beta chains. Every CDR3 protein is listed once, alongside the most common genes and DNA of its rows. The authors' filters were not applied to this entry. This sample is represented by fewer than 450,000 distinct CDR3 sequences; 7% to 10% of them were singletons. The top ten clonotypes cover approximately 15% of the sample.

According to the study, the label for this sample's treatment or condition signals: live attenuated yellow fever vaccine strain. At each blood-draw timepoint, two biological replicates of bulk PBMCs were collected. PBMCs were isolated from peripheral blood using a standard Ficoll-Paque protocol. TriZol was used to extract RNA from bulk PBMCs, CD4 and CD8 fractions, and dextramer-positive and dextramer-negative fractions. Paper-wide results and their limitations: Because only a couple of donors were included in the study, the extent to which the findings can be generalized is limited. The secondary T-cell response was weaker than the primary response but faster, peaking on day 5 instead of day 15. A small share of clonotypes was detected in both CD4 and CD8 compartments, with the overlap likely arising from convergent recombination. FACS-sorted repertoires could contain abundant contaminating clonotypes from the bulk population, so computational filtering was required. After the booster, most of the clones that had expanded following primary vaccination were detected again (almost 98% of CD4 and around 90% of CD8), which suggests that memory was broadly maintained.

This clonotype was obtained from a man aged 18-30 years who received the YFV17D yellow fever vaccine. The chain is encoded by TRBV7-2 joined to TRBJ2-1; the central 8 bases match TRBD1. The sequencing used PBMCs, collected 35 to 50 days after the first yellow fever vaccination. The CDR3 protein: CASSHEQGALVYEQFF. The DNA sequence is TGTGCCAGCAGCCACGAGCAGGGGGCCTTAGTGTATGAGCAGTTCTTC.